The clone carrying this TCR beta chain was seen a handful of times. The data are from a study of blood T cell repertoires in COVID-19. The repertoire was sequenced with immunoSEQ multiplex PCR; TCRdb's copy has only in-frame clones and lacks some. Of 160,000 or so clones listed, more than 80% are singletons. CDR3 size: 19 residues. Germline CDR1 SGHVS, CDR2 FQNEAQ. Unmatched junction bases numbered 16, after V lost 5 bases and J lost 0 bases. The clonotype originates from a man in his sixties with acute or convalescent COVID-19. The gene calls are TRBV7-8 and TRBJ1-5, with TRBD1 matching over 7 bases. The source material was peripheral blood. CDR3 sequence reads: CASSPQGGRRRDSNQPQHF. The DNA of the CDR3 is TGTGCCAGCAGCCCGCAGGGGGGTCGCCGGAGGGATAGCAATCAGCCCCAGCATTTT.